This is a list of T cell receptor beta chains from one sample in a study of shared clonotypes between healthy human individuals. Profiling relied on immunoSEQ multiplex PCR, and the TCRdb table lists in-frame clones only, not all of them. The sample has 1.5 million to 2.5 million clones, about 94% seen once. The sequencing input was naive CD8+ T cells sorted from blood. All receptors derive from a man aged 18 to 30 in good health. Both conserved end residues are part of each CDR3. D genes are given only for firm matches. Size is stated for part of the rows, as once, few or many counts, or as a class when the clone is expanded.

CDR3aa: CASSLGNRVYEQYF
CDR3nt: TGTGCCAGCAGCTTAGGCAACAGGGTGTACGAGCAGTACTTC
v_gene: TRBV7-9
j_gene: TRBJ2-7
d_gene: NA
abundance: once

CDR3aa: CASSAGTVEKLFF
CDR3nt: TGTGCCAGTAGCGCCGGGACCGTCGAAAAACTGTTTTTT
v_gene: TRBV19
j_gene: TRBJ1-4
d_gene: NA
abundance: NA

CDR3aa: CASSPDGSEAFF
CDR3nt: TGTGCCAGCAGCCCGGACGGATCTGAAGCTTTCTTT
v_gene: TRBV5-6
j_gene: TRBJ1-1
d_gene: NA
abundance: NA

CDR3aa: CASSLGTSGPSYEQYF
CDR3nt: TGTGCCAGCAGTTTGGGGACTAGCGGGCCCTCCTACGAGCAGTACTTC
v_gene: TRBV11-2
j_gene: TRBJ2-7
d_gene: TRBD2
abundance: NA

CDR3aa: CASRVGQLGANNYGYTF
CDR3nt: TGTGCCAGCAGGGTCGGACAGCTAGGGGCCAACAACTATGGCTACACCTTC
v_gene: TRBV21-1
j_gene: TRBJ1-2
d_gene: NA
abundance: NA

CDR3aa: CASSTRTRYEQYF
CDR3nt: TGTGCCAGCAGCACACGGACCCGTTACGAGCAGTACTTC
v_gene: TRBV11-2
j_gene: TRBJ2-7
d_gene: NA
abundance: NA

CDR3aa: CASSVALAGVSPSTDTQYF
CDR3nt: TGTGCCAGCAGCGTAGCTCTAGCGGGAGTATCACCGAGCACAGATACGCAGTATTTT
v_gene: TRBV9
j_gene: TRBJ2-3
d_gene: TRBD2
abundance: once

CDR3aa: CASSELPSGADTQYF
CDR3nt: TGTGCCAGCAGTGAACTCCCTAGCGGGGCAGATACGCAGTATTTT
v_gene: TRBV25-1
j_gene: TRBJ2-3
d_gene: TRBD2
abundance: NA

CDR3aa: CASSLDSGGSSYEQYF
CDR3nt: TGTGCCAGCAGCTTAGATAGCGGGGGAAGCTCCTACGAGCAGTACTTC
v_gene: TRBV11-2
j_gene: TRBJ2-7
d_gene: TRBD2
abundance: NA

CDR3aa: CASTKDRTYGYTF
CDR3nt: TGTGCCAGCACCAAAGACAGGACCTATGGCTACACCTTC
v_gene: TRBV25-1
j_gene: TRBJ1-2
d_gene: NA
abundance: NA

CDR3aa: CASSKLAGAPGNTIYF
CDR3nt: TGTGCCAGCAGCAAGCTTGCAGGGGCTCCTGGAAACACCATATATTTT
v_gene: TRBV7-9
j_gene: TRBJ1-3
d_gene: NA
abundance: NA

CDR3aa: CASASGQELHEQYF
CDR3nt: TGTGCTAGTGCTTCGGGACAGGAGCTCCACGAGCAGTACTTC
v_gene: TRBV12-5
j_gene: TRBJ2-7
d_gene: TRBD1
abundance: once

CDR3aa: CATSRDRVELSSPLHF
CDR3nt: TGTGCCACCAGCAGAGATCGAGTTGAATTGAGTTCACCCCTCCACTTT
v_gene: TRBV15
j_gene: TRBJ1-6
d_gene: NA
abundance: NA

CDR3aa: CTSSLVRRGGGYTF
CDR3nt: TGCACCAGCAGTCTTGTCAGGAGGGGGGGTGGCTACACCTTC
v_gene: TRBV1
j_gene: TRBJ1-2
d_gene: NA
abundance: once

CDR3aa: CASSEGVGGNQPQHF
CDR3nt: TGTGCCAGCAGTGAAGGGGTGGGGGGCAATCAGCCCCAGCATTTT
v_gene: TRBV2
j_gene: TRBJ1-5
d_gene: NA
abundance: NA

CDR3aa: CASSQLTAKGETQYF
CDR3nt: TGCGCCAGCAGCCAGTTGACGGCCAAGGGGGAGACCCAGTACTTC
v_gene: TRBV4-3
j_gene: TRBJ2-5
d_gene: NA
abundance: NA

CDR3aa: CASSIVGGGLGKLFF
CDR3nt: TGTGCCAGTAGTATAGTTGGGGGGGGCCTTGGAAAACTGTTTTTT
v_gene: TRBV19
j_gene: TRBJ1-4
d_gene: NA
abundance: NA